The 21 T cell receptor beta chains presented below share a single source sample, sequenced in a study of T cell repertoires in cytomegalovirus infection. MiXCR was run by TCRdb on the reads, yielding one entry per CDR3 protein. Found here are over 90,000 distinct CDR3 sequences, approximately 15% of them singletons; the top ten hold approximately 7.6%. The material sequenced was PBMCs. These receptor sequences come from a human donor in good health (CMV status not recorded). Some clones in this sample may be carry-over from other donors' samples.

This clonotype was picked up many times. The chain links TRBV12-5 to TRBJ2-7; possible D gene TRBD1, 6 bases. Germline V gene data show CDR1 as LGHNT and CDR2 as FRNRAP. The germline V and J ends were trimmed by 0 bases and 1 base, with 22 bases remaining between them. This CDR3 is built from 19 residues. CDR3 loop: CASGLVLSSTGTLSYEQYF. The CDR3 DNA sequence: TGTGCTAGTGGTTTGGTACTAAGTTCAACGGGGACACTTTCCTACGAGCAGTACTTC.

This chain uses TRBV20-1 with TRBJ1-6, with D perhaps matching TRBD1 (5 bases). In germline, CDR1 is DFQATT, CDR2 SNEGSKA (reference sequence). The CDR3 extends over 15 amino acids. Trimming took 4 bases from V and 9 from J, leaving 19 bases between them. CDR3 in DNA: TGCAGTGCTAAGCCCTCGGGACTGGGCAGTTCACCCCTCCACTTT. The encoded protein is CSAKPSGLGSSPLHF.

This clonotype was recorded many times. V and J are TRBV7-3 and TRBJ2-5, with D possibly being TRBD2 (5 bases). CDR1 and CDR2 from the germline V gene are SGHTA and FQGTGA. The length of the CDR3 is 15 residues. V was shortened by 0 bases and J by 1 base, with 9 bases between the two germline ends. DNA for the CDR3: TGTGCCAGCAGCTTAACAGGGAGCCTCCAAGAGACCCAGTACTTC. Protein sequence: CASSLTGSLQETQYF.

This chain links TRBV29-1 with TRBJ2-1; 9 positions agree with TRBD2. The ends lost 6 bases at V and 7 bases at J; junction bases unmatched: 7. This CDR3 is built from 13 residues. CDR1 is SQVTM, CDR2 ANQGSEA, per germline. For the CDR3, the DNA is TGCAGCGTAAGACCACTAGCGGGTAATGAGCAGTTCTTC. Protein product: CSVRPLAGNEQFF.

This clonotype showed up many times. The chain carries TRBV7-2 and TRBJ1-2; possible D gene TRBD1, 6 bases. Germline V gene data show CDR1 as SGHTA and CDR2 as FQGNSA. V dropped 1 base and J dropped 2 bases, with 20 bases sitting between them. This CDR3 is built from 18 residues. CDR3 region: CASSLGVFGRDKNYGYTF. The CDR3 DNA reads TGTGCCAGCAGCTTAGGGGTTTTCGGCAGGGACAAGAACTATGGCTACACCTTC.

The CDR3 DNA sequence: TGCAGCGTTGTAGGGGACACTGAAGCTTTCTTT. Translated: CSVVGDTEAFF. This sequence joins TRBV29-1 and TRBJ1-1; weak D call: TRBD1 (5 bases). The germline V gene has CDR1 SQVTM and CDR2 ANQGSEA. CDR3 length: 11 residues. With 4 bases removed from V and 3 bases from J, the gap between germline ends came to 6 bases. The variable domain in full, with the rest retrieved from reference TRBV29-1 and TRBJ1-1, is SAVISQKPSRDICQRGTSLTIQCQVDSQVTMMFWYRQQPGQSLTLIATANQGSEATYESGFVIDKFPISRPNLTFSTLTVSNMSPEDSSIYLCSVVGDTEAFFGQGTRLTVV.

The chain uses TRBV7-9 and TRBJ1-1; TRBD1 matches 12 bases. V was pared by 5 bases and J by 2 bases, with 3 bases of the junction left unmatched. There are 15 residues in the CDR3. Per germline, CDR1 SEHNR and CDR2 FQNEAQ (reference sequence). This CDR3 reads CASSQGQGANTEAFF. CDR3 DNA: TGTGCCAGCAGCCAGGGACAGGGGGCTAACACTGAAGCTTTCTTT.

This clonotype was picked up many times. The chain uses TRBV7-8 and TRBJ2-5; D is unclear. Between the trimmed V and J ends, which lost 7 bases and 3 bases, there was a span of 15 bases. This CDR3 is built from 14 residues. The germline V gene has CDR1 SGHVS and CDR2 FQNEAQ. The CDR3 DNA reads as TGTGCCAGCAACCGACCAGGACGGAAAGAGACCCAGTACTTC. Protein: CASNRPGRKETQYF.

This clonotype showed up many times. The genes are TRBV7-2 and TRBJ2-7, with 9 positions matching TRBD1. The CDR3 loop spans 16 amino acids. J was trimmed by 7 bases and V by 3 bases; bases with no gene match: 13. Germline loops: CDR1 SGHTA, CDR2 FQGNSA. CDR3 region: CASSFSVGTGLKEQYF. The CDR3 DNA is TGTGCCAGCAGCTTCAGCGTCGGGACAGGGTTGAAAGAGCAGTACTTC.

The chain carries TRBV6-6 and TRBJ1-2; D gene unclear. The CDR3 sequence is 11 residues long. The ends were cut back, 2 bases at V and 8 bases at J, with 6 bases in the middle. The germline gives CDR1 MNHNY, CDR2 SVGAGI (reference sequence). The CDR3 region is CASSYEGGYTF. The CDR3 nucleotides read TGTGCCAGCAGTTACGAGGGAGGCTACACCTTC.

Notes on this clonotype: Being one base from a much bigger clone, this may be a read error. The chain couples TRBV11-2 to TRBJ2-7; a possible D gene is TRBD1 (6 bases). The CDR3 consists of 12 residues. The V end lost 5 bases, the J end lost 4 bases, and 9 bases lay between the germline ends. The germline V gene encodes CDR1 SGHAT and CDR2 FQNNGV. The CDR3 protein is CASSRTEYEQYF. The CDR3 DNA is TGTGCCAGCAGCCGGACAGAGTACGAGCAGTACTTC.

In its sample, this clonotype was seen many times. It is unclear where the CDR3 begins or ends on the DNA, so no DNA is shown, and the CDR3 is as TCRdb lists it. This CDR3 is CASSTFGAYEQYF. The V gene is TRBV7-2, the J gene TRBJ2-7. With termini counted, the CDR3 has 13 amino acids. Germline loops: CDR1 SGHTA, CDR2 FQGNSA.

The genes are TRBV6-6 and TRBJ1-5; D not resolved. The CDR3 length is 14 residues. V lost 4 bases, J lost 5 bases, and 12 bases lay in between. Germline values: CDR1 MNHNY, CDR2 SVGAGI (reference sequence). The DNA for the CDR3 is TGTGCCAGCAGTTTAGCGGATGAGGATCAGCCCCAGCATTTT. This codes for CASSLADEDQPQHF.

The chain links TRBV20-1 to TRBJ1-1; possible D gene TRBD1, 5 bases. Trimming stripped 6 bases from V and 4 bases from J, with 12 bases between. Germline V gives CDR1 DFQATT, CDR2 SNEGSKA (reference sequence). The CDR3 runs to 12 residues. The CDR3 protein is CSASDRGTEAFF. CDR3 in DNA: TGCAGTGCGAGTGACAGAGGCACTGAAGCTTTCTTT.

This clonotype turned up a few times. The rearrangement joins TRBV11-3 to TRBJ2-3, with a tentative D call TRBD1 (6 bases). The germline V gene encodes CDR1 SGHNT and CDR2 YENEEA. Trimming removed 0 bases at V and 9 bases at J, with 10 bases between. This CDR3 contains 13 residues. CDR3 coding DNA: TGTGCCAGCAGCTTAGAAGGGGGTCCGACGCAGTATTTT. It encodes CASSLEGGPTQYF.

This clonotype was detected many times. The genes are TRBV7-3 and TRBJ1-1; maybe TRBD1 (5 bases). The CDR3 loop spans 14 amino acids. Germline CDR1 and CDR2: SGHTA and FQGTGA. Trimming left V 4 bases short and J 2 bases short, with 11 bases between. Written as DNA, the CDR3 is TGTGCCAGCAGCTCAACGGGGGGTAACACTGAAGCTTTCTTT. It encodes CASSSTGGNTEAFF.

This clonotype appeared a few times. The V gene is TRBV7-9, the J gene TRBJ1-4; D is unresolved. The V end lost 1 base, the J end lost 12 bases, and 9 bases lay between the germline ends. The CDR3 loop spans 12 amino acids. CDR1 and CDR2 (germline): SEHNR, FQNEAQ (reference sequence). The CDR3 sequence is CASSLGAAELFF. The CDR3 coding sequence is TGTGCCAGCAGCTTAGGCGCCGCGGAACTGTTTTTT.

This clonotype was counted at least ten times. The chain uses TRBV7-2 and TRBJ1-6; D gene unclear. Germline V lookup: CDR1 SGHTA, CDR2 FQGNSA. The CDR3 runs to 14 residues. With 0 bases removed from V and 13 bases from J, the gap between germline ends came to 13 bases. In DNA form, the CDR3 reads TGTGCCAGCAGCTTAGCGAGTCCCGGGGAGCCCCTCCACTTT. It encodes CASSLASPGEPLHF.

The table lists this clonotype with many counts. The chain employs TRBV7-2 and TRBJ2-1, with TRBD2 matching over 11 bases. Germline V CDR1 and CDR2: SGHTA, FQGNSA. With 7 bases clipped from V and 10 bases from J, the junction kept 9 bases outside the gene matches. This CDR3 spans 14 amino acids. CDR3 protein: CASKGTSGLREQFF. The CDR3 DNA is TGTGCCAGCAAGGGGACTAGCGGCCTTCGGGAGCAGTTCTTC.

Ten or more counts support this clonotype. This chain uses TRBV7-2 with TRBJ1-3; D not certain. The CDR3 is made up of 12 amino acids. Trimming took off 9 bases at V and 2 bases at J, with 8 bases between the two ends. From germline, CDR1 is SGHTA and CDR2 FQGNSA. The CDR3 sequence: CASGGPGNTIYF. CDR3 coding DNA: TGTGCCAGTGGCGGGCCTGGAAACACCATATATTTT.

A few counts support this clonotype. The rearrangement uses TRBV29-1 and TRBJ2-3, with D possibly TRBD2 on 5 matching bases. Germline V lookup: CDR1 SQVTM, CDR2 ANQGSEA. Trimming took 2 bases from V and 3 from J, leaving 6 bases between them. The CDR3 runs 12 residues. The CDR3 sequence is CSVETGTDTQYF. The CDR3 DNA reads as TGCAGCGTTGAAACGGGGACAGATACGCAGTATTTT.